The 14 T cell receptor beta chains in this list originate from one sample, sequenced in a study of shared T cell receptors in the human thymus. TCRdb keeps only in-frame clones here, not all; method: immunoSEQ multiplex PCR. This sample has 500,000 to 550,000 clones, with 70% to 80% found just once. These data were also reused for a study on human thymus T cells.

The sequenced sample consisted of thymocytes. All receptors come from a boy younger than two with a congenital heart defect.

This chain links TRBV7-8 with TRBJ2-2; the match to TRBD2 covers 7 bases. Germline CDR1 SGHVS, CDR2 FQNEAQ. Trimming cost V 3 bases and J 4 bases; bases outside gene matches: 5. The CDR3 runs to 15 residues. CDR3 nucleotide sequence: TGTGCCAGCAGCTTTGGCGGGAGAGTCACCGGGGAGCTGTTTTTT. Amino acid sequence: CASSFGGRVTGELFF.

V and J are TRBV6-1 and TRBJ2-7; 14 positions agree with TRBD2. The germline CDR1 and CDR2 sequences are MNHNS and SASEGT. The CDR3 runs to 19 residues. The V segment lost 0 bases and the J segment 1 base; nucleotides outside the gene matches: 8. CDR3 region: CASSEAPGLAGVWSYEQYF. The CDR3, as DNA: TGTGCCAGCAGTGAAGCACCGGGACTAGCGGGAGTCTGGTCCTACGAGCAGTACTTC.

This chain links TRBV4-1 with TRBJ2-7, with 12 bases that match TRBD2. J was trimmed by 5 bases and V by 10 bases; bases with no gene match: 6. Germline CDR1 and CDR2: MGHRA and YSYEKL. The CDR3 runs 13 residues. For the CDR3, the DNA is TGCGCCACTGCGGGACTAGCGGGCGACGAGCAGTACTTC. It encodes CATAGLAGDEQYF.

The chain joins TRBV2 to TRBJ2-5; 8 bases match TRBD1. V was clipped by 8 bases and J by 7 bases; unmatched bases: 12. CDR3 size: 14 residues. Germline CDR1 and CDR2: SNHLY and FYNNEI. This chain's CDR3 is CASLGQGGWGTQYF. CDR3 sequence (DNA): TGTGCCAGCCTCGGACAGGGAGGTTGGGGGACCCAGTACTTC.

The genes are TRBV7-9 and TRBJ2-7; 7 nucleotides align to TRBD1. With 5 bases clipped from V and 5 bases from J, the junction kept 9 bases outside the gene matches. This CDR3 has 14 amino acids. The germline gives CDR1 SEHNR, CDR2 FQNEAQ (reference sequence). The CDR3 DNA is TGTGCCAGCAGCCCGACAGGGCTTCGGGACGAGCAGTACTTC. Translation gives CASSPTGLRDEQYF.

This CDR3 is CASSRQGGWGNEQFF. Written as DNA, the CDR3 is TGTGCCAGTAGTAGGCAGGGTGGATGGGGCAATGAGCAGTTCTTC. The J gene is TRBJ2-1, the V gene TRBV19, with D possibly matching TRBD1 (5 bases). CDR1 LNHDA and CDR2 SQIVND come from the germline V gene (reference sequence). V was clipped by 4 bases and J by 6 bases, with 16 bases between them. The length of the CDR3 is 15 residues.

The rearrangement joins TRBV28 to TRBJ2-3; TRBD2 matches 8 bases. Germline loops: CDR1 MDHEN, CDR2 SYDVKM. Unmatched junction bases numbered 20, after V lost 10 bases and J lost 5 bases. CDR3 length: 17 amino acids. The CDR3 loop is CATLGLVGRGSGDTQYF. The CDR3 region has the DNA TGTGCCACCCTCGGACTAGTCGGGAGGGGTTCCGGAGATACGCAGTATTTT.

The rearrangement uses TRBV10-2 and TRBJ1-1; TRBD1 matches 7 bases. V dropped 2 bases and J dropped 4; count of bases not matched to a gene: 10. CDR3 size: 16 residues. The germline gives CDR1 WSHSY, CDR2 SAAADI. CDR3 amino acids: CASSELLGQGGTEAFF. As DNA, the CDR3 is TGCGCCAGCAGTGAGCTCCTGGGTCAGGGGGGCACTGAAGCTTTCTTT.

A remark on this clone: At one end, the junction sequence differs from germline, possibly due to a read error. The chain is built from TRBV11-2 and TRBJ2-7, with TRBD1 matching over 9 bases. The CDR3 consists of 13 residues. Germline assignment: CDR1 SGHAT and CDR2 FQNNGV. In DNA form, the CDR3 reads TGTGCCAGCAGCTTAGAGCGCCGGGACAGGGCCTCCTTC. Translation gives CASSLERRDRASF.

The chain has TRBV30 and TRBJ2-7, with 9 bases that match TRBD1. Germline values: CDR1 GTSNPN, CDR2 SVGIG (reference sequence). The CDR3 has 13 amino acids. The junction had 5 bases not matched to a gene; V was cut back by 3 bases and J by 5 bases. The DNA of the CDR3 is TGTGCCTGGAGGTCACAGGGGGCGGACGAGCAGTACTTC. Translating gives CAWRSQGADEQYF.

The chain links TRBV13 to TRBJ2-1; 8 nucleotides line up with TRBD1. Germline CDR1 PRHDT, CDR2 FYEKMQ (reference sequence). The CDR3 spans 15 residues. After removal of 5 bases from V and 8 bases from J, the junction contained 11 bases not matched to a gene. In DNA, the CDR3 is TGTGCCAGCAGCCCAGGTAGCAGGGGGCCGTATGAGCAGTTCTTC. It codes for CASSPGSRGPYEQFF.

This clone was detected only a few times. This chain connects TRBV2 to TRBJ2-1; 9 nucleotides align to TRBD2. The CDR3 contains 15 residues. Germline CDR1 reads SNHLY; CDR2 reads FYNNEI. With 4 bases clipped from V and 6 bases from J, the junction kept 7 bases outside the gene matches. The CDR3 DNA is TGTGCCAGCAGTGGAGGCCTAGCGGGATTCAATGAGCAGTTCTTC. Its translation: CASSGGLAGFNEQFF.

This clone was seen only a few times. The gene calls are TRBV6-1 and TRBJ1-2; 8 bases align to TRBD1. Per germline, CDR1 MNHNS and CDR2 SASEGT. There are 15 residues in the CDR3. Trimming at V came to 4 bases and at J to 0 bases, leaving 4 bases not matched to a gene. The CDR3 sequence is CASSARQGTNYGYTF. The CDR3 region has the DNA TGTGCCAGCAGTGCTAGACAGGGGACTAACTATGGCTACACCTTC.

This clone has a handful of counts. CDR3 in DNA: TGTGCCAGCTCACCACGGCCAGGGACAGGGGGCACCGAGGCGATGCACGAGCAGTACTTC. As protein: CASSPRPGTGGTEAMHEQYF. The genes are TRBV18 and TRBJ2-7, with 12 bases fitting TRBD1. CDR3 size: 20 residues. With V trimmed by 1 base and J by 5 bases, 18 bases remained unmatched. CDR1 KGHSH and CDR2 LQKENI come from the germline V gene.